This T cell receptor beta chain was retrieved from a study of radiotherapy plus CTLA-4 blockade in lung cancer. Study-level information: There were objective responses in roughly 17% of patients, and 31% had disease control.

TCRdb's table, derived via immunoSEQ multiplex PCR, lists solely in-frame clones and lacks some. The table records 53,000 or so clones, around nine tenths of them present only once. The study, taken as a whole, reports: Early shifts in blood T cell clones, with interferon-beta, reportedly predicted response best. TCR clones from tumors expanded in blood after radiotherapy plus ipilimumab.

Patients in the study, people with chemo-refractory metastatic non-small-cell lung cancer, received focal radiation plus ipilimumab CTLA-4 blockade. A remark on this clone: As yet, its antigen is unknown.

Sequences were derived from peripheral blood, sampled from a patient treated with radiotherapy plus ipilimumab. The receptor was isolated from a human donor with non-small cell lung cancer whose response to radiotherapy plus ipilimumab could not be evaluated.

The CDR3 DNA is TGTGCCAGCAGCTCATCTAGCGGGAGAGAAACCGGGGAGCTGTTTTTT. It specifies CASSSSSGRETGELFF. J is TRBJ2-2 and V is TRBV7-9, with 10 bases matching TRBD2. Germline loops: CDR1 SEHNR, CDR2 FQNEAQ (reference sequence). The CDR3 covers 16 residues. Germline trimming cut 4 bases from V and 5 bases from J; bases unmatched to any gene: 7.